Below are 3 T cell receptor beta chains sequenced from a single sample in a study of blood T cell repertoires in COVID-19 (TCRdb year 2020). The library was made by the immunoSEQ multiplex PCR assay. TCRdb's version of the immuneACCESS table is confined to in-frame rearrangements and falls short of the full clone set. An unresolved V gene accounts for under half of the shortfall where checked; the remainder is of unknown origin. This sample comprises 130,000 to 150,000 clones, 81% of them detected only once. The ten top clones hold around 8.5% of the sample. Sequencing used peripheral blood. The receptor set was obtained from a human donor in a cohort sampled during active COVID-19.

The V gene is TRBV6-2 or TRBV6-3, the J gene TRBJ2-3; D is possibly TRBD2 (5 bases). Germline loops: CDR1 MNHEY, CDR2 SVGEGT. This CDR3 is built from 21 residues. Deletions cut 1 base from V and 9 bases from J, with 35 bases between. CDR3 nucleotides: TGTGCCAGCAGTTACTTTGAAAAAAGGGAGCCTAGTCGATTTCCGCGAGAGACGCAGTATTTT. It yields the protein CASSYFEKREPSRFPRETQYF.

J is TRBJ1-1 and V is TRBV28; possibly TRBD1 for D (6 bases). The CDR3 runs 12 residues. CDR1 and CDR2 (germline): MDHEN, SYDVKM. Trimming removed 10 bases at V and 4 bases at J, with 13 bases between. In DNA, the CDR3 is TGTGCCATACAGGGTTGGACCACTGAAGCTTTCTTT. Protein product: CAIQGWTTEAFF.

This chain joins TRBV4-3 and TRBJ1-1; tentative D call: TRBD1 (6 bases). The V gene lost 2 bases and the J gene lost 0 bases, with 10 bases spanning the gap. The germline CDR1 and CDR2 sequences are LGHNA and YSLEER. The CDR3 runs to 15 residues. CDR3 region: CASSQPDRLNTEAFF. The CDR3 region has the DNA TGCGCCAGCAGCCAACCGGACAGATTGAACACTGAAGCTTTCTTT.